This T cell receptor beta chain is from a study of shared clonotypes between healthy human individuals. Trimming stripped 2 bases from V and 3 bases from J, with 16 bases between. Germline V gene data show CDR1 as SEHNR and CDR2 as FQNEAQ (reference sequence). The CDR3 spans 17 residues. Study results and caveats: Sorted-subset sequencing, rarefaction showed, was incomplete despite large depth.

Sequencing was performed with immunoSEQ multiplex PCR; in TCRdb, only in-frame clones are kept and a portion is missing. Seen here are approximately 720,000 clones, about 91% observed once, and the top ten hold 24%. Terminally differentiated effector memory CD45RA+ cells were excluded from the naive CD8 cells, which were CD45RO-negative and positively selected for CCR7. Recent vaccinations or acute infections were absent in the healthy HIV-negative adult donors. A note on this clone: Its antigen is not known.

This TCR was recovered from a man aged 30 to 39 in good health. Sequencing was carried out using naive CD8+ T cells sorted from blood. This chain connects TRBV7-9 to TRBJ2-2, with D perhaps TRBD1 (5 bases). The CDR3 loop reads CASSLFLEDRDTGELFF. CDR3 sequence (DNA): TGTGCCAGCAGCTTATTTTTGGAAGACAGAGACACCGGGGAGCTGTTTTTT.